This T cell receptor (beta chain) emerged from a study of blood T cells in healthy people across ages. A J-beta primer mix and a sample-barcoded 5' primer were used in a second PCR of about 7 to 12 cycles. CDR3-containing paired-end reads numbering at least 2.5 million came from each sample. TCRdb passed the 5' RACE reads through MiXCR, listing each CDR3 protein once. The sample holds some 550,000 distinct CDR3 sequences, around 48% seen once. The germline CDR1 and CDR2 sequences are MDHEN and SYDVKM. The CDR3 totals 16 residues. V was pared by 8 bases and J by 5 bases, with 24 bases between. The source is a man at least 80 years old in good health. V and J are TRBV28 and TRBJ2-5; no firm D call. The source material was blood. The CDR3 reads CASAPPPRSPSETQYF. The CDR3 DNA is TGTGCCAGCGCTCCCCCCCCTCGGAGCCCGTCTGAGACCCAGTACTTC.